The TCR beta chain under discussion was sequenced for a study of Ad26.COV2.S vaccination and SARS-CoV-2 variants. This CDR3 has 13 amino acids. V lost 3 bases, J lost 3 bases, and 1 base stayed unmatched. In germline, CDR1 is SGHNT, CDR2 YYREEE (reference sequence). TCRdb's table, derived via immunoSEQ multiplex PCR, lists solely in-frame clones and lacks some. Seen here are approximately 300,000 clones, about 85% observed once, and the top ten hold approximately 2.2%. The sample's treatment: some 20 received Ad26.COV2.S at low or high dose, single or two shots; 5 received placebo; per-sample allocation not given. Collection of samples fell on day 63 after the first vaccine or placebo injection.

The genes are TRBV5-4 and TRBJ2-3, with 7 bases fitting TRBD1. The origin of this receptor is a person aged 18 to 59 who received the Ad26.COV2.S COVID-19 vaccine or a placebo. The sequencing used peripheral blood, collected in a trial of Ad26.COV2.S vaccine versus placebo. CDR3 bases: TGTGCCAGCAGCTACAGGGGAACAGATACGCAGTATTTT. Residues: CASSYRGTDTQYF.